These T cell receptor beta chains were read from a single sample in a study of T cell responses to AZD1222 COVID-19 vaccine. The table came from immunoSEQ multiplex PCR; TCRdb's copy has only in-frame clones and leaves some out. The data hold some 98,000 clones, with roughly 90% observed a single time. Sequences were derived from peripheral blood, sampled 28 days after the second AZD1222 dose. The receptors derive from an adult who received the AZD1222 COVID-19 vaccine. Both conserved end residues are part of each CDR3. Some rows mark clone size as missing; the rest say once, few, many or name a class of expanded clone.

j_call | v_call | clone_size | cdr3_length | cdr3_aa
TRBJ2-3 | TRBV5-6 | NA | 14 | CASSLFSVDDTQYF
TRBJ1-3 | TRBV18 | NA | 16 | CASSPDQQGSGNTIYF
TRBJ2-3 | TRBV7-9 | NA | 17 | CASSLGQAGLSTDTQYF
TRBJ1-2 | TRBV19 | few | 14 | CASSIRQGLYGYTF
TRBJ2-3 | TRBV24-1 | NA | 14 | CATSGAGSLDTQYF
TRBJ2-2 | TRBV5-1 | NA | 14 | CASSTGQQNGELFF
TRBJ1-2 | TRBV28 | NA | 11 | CASSPEEGYTF
TRBJ2-7 | TRBV6-5 | NA | 13 | CASDPPLSYEQYF
TRBJ2-6 | TRBV5-1 | NA | 18 | CASSSTTGVISGANVLTF
TRBJ1-5 | TRBV27 | NA | 14 | CASSLGGSNQPQHF
TRBJ2-7 | TRBV14 | NA | 16 | CASSRLPGTHPYEQYF
TRBJ2-1 | TRBV9 | NA | 16 | CASSVGLAGGPNEQFF
TRBJ1-2 | TRBV5-1 | NA | 15 | CASSLGLRTGNGYTF
TRBJ2-7 | TRBV25-1 | NA | 13 | CASESTGSYEQYF
TRBJ2-5 | TRBV29-1 | once | 16 | CSVEDRWRIQWETQYF
TRBJ2-5 | TRBV7-9 | NA | 12 | CASSLVGETQYF
TRBJ1-1 | TRBV5-1 | NA | 14 | CASSLTEGSTEAFF
TRBJ2-1 | TRBV5-4 | NA | 16 | CASSLEGLAGAHEQFF
TRBJ2-7 | TRBV2 | once | 13 | CASMGQVGHEQYF
TRBJ2-1 | TRBV2 | once | 16 | CASSEPSSKRKNEQFF
TRBJ1-4 | TRBV28 | NA | 14 | CASSTRGTNEKLFF
TRBJ2-7 | TRBV5-4 | NA | 15 | CASIRFGGSSYEQYF
TRBJ1-6 | TRBV10-3 | NA | 13 | CAIRRELNSPLHF
TRBJ2-1 | TRBV18 | NA | 15 | CASSQTSGIYNEQFF
TRBJ1-1 | TRBV5-1 | NA | 16 | CASSLALRDTNTEAFF
TRBJ2-7 | TRBV6-5 | NA | 14 | CASSLKSDIYEQYF
TRBJ1-4 | TRBV30 | once | 11 | CAWQGNEKLFF
TRBJ1-6 | TRBV28 | NA | 13 | CASSFRANSPLHF
TRBJ1-2 | TRBV6-5 | NA | 12 | CASSYTLGGYTF
TRBJ2-7 | TRBV5-1 | once | 13 | CASSLSLGYEQYF
TRBJ2-7 | TRBV9 | NA | 16 | CASSVDPASGIREQYF
TRBJ2-1 | TRBV3-1/TRBV3-2 | NA | 15 | CASSPSGRPYNEQFF
TRBJ2-5 | TRBV5-1 | NA | 13 | CASSPSFQETQYF
TRBJ1-1 | TRBV5-1 | NA | 16 | CASSLEQAIMNTEAFF
TRBJ1-5 | TRBV10-3 | few | 16 | CAISPNRDRANQPQHF
TRBJ1-1 | TRBV5-1 | once | 15 | CASSPRGGSGTEAFF
TRBJ1-1 | TRBV7-8 | NA | 15 | CASSLADRGSTEAFF
TRBJ2-7 | TRBV29-1 | NA | 13 | CSVGDRAHYEQYF
TRBJ1-4 | TRBV9 | NA | 15 | CASSPSLQGNEKLFF
TRBJ1-5 | TRBV3-1/TRBV3-2 | NA | 14 | CASSPNLANQPQHF
TRBJ2-3 | TRBV6-5 | NA | 15 | CATKTGASGTDTQYF
TRBJ2-3 | TRBV7-9 | NA | 15 | CAITAGLAGVDTQYF
TRBJ2-5 | TRBV30 | NA | 12 | CAWSVNREAQYF
TRBJ2-7 | TRBV3-1/TRBV3-2 | NA | 17 | CASSPKLTSGRMYEQYF
TRBJ2-1 | TRBV19 | NA | 14 | CASSIGPAVNEQFF
TRBJ1-2 | TRBV6-6 | NA | 17 | CASSPPQSTGGLYGYTF
TRBJ2-5 | TRBV29-1 | once | 13 | CSSARGSQETQYF
TRBJ1-6 | TRBV6-1 | NA | 14 | CASSESPYNSPLHF
TRBJ2-3 | TRBV5-1 | NA | 15 | CASSSNDRETDTQYF
TRBJ1-6 | TRBV4-1 | once | 15 | CASSRGDLYNSPLHF
TRBJ2-7 | TRBV6-6 | NA | 18 | CASSPMLAGEISAYEQYF
TRBJ2-1 | TRBV18 | NA | 17 | CASSPSPGLADYNEQFF
TRBJ2-1 | TRBV7-2 | NA | 15 | CASSPQAGAGNEQFF
TRBJ1-1 | TRBV30 | few | 14 | CAWSAGGLNTEAFF
TRBJ2-7 | TRBV11-3 | NA | 14 | CASSLGGESYEQYF